This TCR beta chain was sequenced during a study of T cells in Graves' hyperthyroidism and ophthalmopathy. General study findings and limits: Separating ophthalmopathy from stable hyperthyroidism was achieved by a 13 V-J model.

Of note for this clonotype: Its antigen is still unknown.

Germline V lookup: CDR1 SGHTA, CDR2 FQGNSA. Trimming stripped 4 bases from V and 5 bases from J, with 20 bases between. This CDR3 is built from 16 residues. Amplification of TCR beta CDR3 regions used RNA as the template. TCR CDR3 underwent first-round RT-PCR with the HTBI primer set. Via MiXCR, TCRdb re-called the multiplex PCR reads, giving one row per CDR3 protein. The profile shows about 570,000 distinct CDR3 sequences, about half of them singletons. This receptor was obtained from an adult woman with Graves' disease, either hyperthyroidism or ophthalmopathy (not recorded which). V is TRBV7-2 and J is TRBJ1-1; maybe TRBD1 (5 bases). The sample was peripheral blood or thyroid tissue (not recorded which). The CDR3: CASSWIGTSGGTEAFF. As DNA, the CDR3 is TGTGCCAGCAGCTGGATCGGGACTAGCGGGGGTACTGAAGCTTTCTTT.